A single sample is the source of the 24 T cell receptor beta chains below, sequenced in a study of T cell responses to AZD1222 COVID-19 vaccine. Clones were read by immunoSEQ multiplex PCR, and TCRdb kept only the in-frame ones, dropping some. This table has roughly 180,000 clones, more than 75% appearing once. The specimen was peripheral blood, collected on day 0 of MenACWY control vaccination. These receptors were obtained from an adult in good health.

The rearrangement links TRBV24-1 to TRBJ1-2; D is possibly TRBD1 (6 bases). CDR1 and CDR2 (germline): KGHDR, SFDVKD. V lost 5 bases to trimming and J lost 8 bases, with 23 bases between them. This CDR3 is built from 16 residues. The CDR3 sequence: CATSGLLQGSLWGYTF. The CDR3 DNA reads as TGTGCCACCAGTGGTTTACTACAGGGATCCCTGTGGGGCTACACCTTC.

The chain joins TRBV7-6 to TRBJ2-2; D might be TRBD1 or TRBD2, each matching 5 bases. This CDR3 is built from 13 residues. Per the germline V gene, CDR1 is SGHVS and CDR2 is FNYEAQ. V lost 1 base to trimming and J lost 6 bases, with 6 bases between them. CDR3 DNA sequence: TGTGCCAGCAGCTTAGGAGGGGCCGGGGAGCTGTTTTTT. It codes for CASSLGGAGELFF.

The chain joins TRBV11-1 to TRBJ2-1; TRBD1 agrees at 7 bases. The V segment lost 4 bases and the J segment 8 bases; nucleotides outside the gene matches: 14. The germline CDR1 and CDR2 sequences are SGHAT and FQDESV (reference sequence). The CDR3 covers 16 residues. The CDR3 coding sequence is TGTGCCAGCAGCTCCAATGGGGCCAGGGGGAGCGATGAGCAGTTCTTC. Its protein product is CASSSNGARGSDEQFF. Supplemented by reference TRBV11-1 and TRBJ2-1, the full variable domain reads EAEVAQSPRYKITEKSQAVAFWCDPISGHATLYWYRQILGQGPELLVQFQDESVVDDSQLPKDRFSAERLKGVDSTLKIQPAELGDSAMYLCASSSNGARGSDEQFFGPGTRLTVL.

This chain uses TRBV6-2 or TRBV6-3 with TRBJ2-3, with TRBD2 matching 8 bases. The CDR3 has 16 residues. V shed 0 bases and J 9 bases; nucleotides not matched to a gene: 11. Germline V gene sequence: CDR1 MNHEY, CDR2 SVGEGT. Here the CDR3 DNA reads TGTGCCAGCAGTTACTCGGAAGGTGCGGGAGGAAGCACGCAGTATTTT. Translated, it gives CASSYSEGAGGSTQYF.

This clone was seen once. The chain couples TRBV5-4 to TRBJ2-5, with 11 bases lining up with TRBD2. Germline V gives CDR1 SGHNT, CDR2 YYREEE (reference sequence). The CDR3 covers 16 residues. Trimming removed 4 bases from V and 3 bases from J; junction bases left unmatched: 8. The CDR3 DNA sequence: TGTGCCAGCAGCCCGCTGGTAGCGGGGGGGAAAGAGACCCAGTACTTC. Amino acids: CASSPLVAGGKETQYF.

CDR3 bases: TGTGCCAGCAGTTTTCTAGTCGGCCAGAATGAGCAGTTCTTC. Amino acid sequence: CASSFLVGQNEQFF. This rearrangement joins TRBV27 to TRBJ2-1; D uncertain. Germline assignment: CDR1 MNHEY and CDR2 SMNVEV (reference sequence). V was clipped by 3 bases and J by 7 bases, with 13 bases between them. The CDR3 consists of 14 residues.

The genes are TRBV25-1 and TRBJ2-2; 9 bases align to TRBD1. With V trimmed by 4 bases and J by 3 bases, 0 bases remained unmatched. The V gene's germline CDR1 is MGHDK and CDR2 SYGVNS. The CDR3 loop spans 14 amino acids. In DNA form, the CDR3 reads TGTGCCAGCAGTGGGACAGGGGACACCGGGGAGCTGTTTTTT. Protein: CASSGTGDTGELFF.

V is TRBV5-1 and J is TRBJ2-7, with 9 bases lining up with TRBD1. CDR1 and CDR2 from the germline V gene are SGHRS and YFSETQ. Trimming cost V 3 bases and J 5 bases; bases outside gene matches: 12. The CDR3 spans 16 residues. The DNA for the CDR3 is TGCGCCAGCAGCTATTCGGGACAGGGAGTATCTAACGAGCAGTACTTC. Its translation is CASSYSGQGVSNEQYF.

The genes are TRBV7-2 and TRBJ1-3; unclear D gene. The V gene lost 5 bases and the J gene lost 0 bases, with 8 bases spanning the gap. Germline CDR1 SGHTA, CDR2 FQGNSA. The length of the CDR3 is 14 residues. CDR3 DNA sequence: TGTGCCAGCAGCCCAAGCAACTCTGGAAACACCATATATTTT. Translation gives CASSPSNSGNTIYF.

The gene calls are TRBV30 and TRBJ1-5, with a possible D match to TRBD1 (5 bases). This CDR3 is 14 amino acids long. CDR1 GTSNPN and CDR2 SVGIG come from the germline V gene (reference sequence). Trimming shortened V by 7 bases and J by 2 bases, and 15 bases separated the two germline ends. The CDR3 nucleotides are TGTGCCTCGGGGGGGGGTTCGGGCAATCAGCCCCAGCATTTT. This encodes CASGGGSGNQPQHF.

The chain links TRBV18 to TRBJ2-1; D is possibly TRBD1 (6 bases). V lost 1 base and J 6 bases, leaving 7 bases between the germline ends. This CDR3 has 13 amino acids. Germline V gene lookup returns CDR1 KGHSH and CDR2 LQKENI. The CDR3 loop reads CASSPLQGNEQFF. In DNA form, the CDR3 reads TGTGCCAGCTCACCACTACAGGGCAATGAGCAGTTCTTC.

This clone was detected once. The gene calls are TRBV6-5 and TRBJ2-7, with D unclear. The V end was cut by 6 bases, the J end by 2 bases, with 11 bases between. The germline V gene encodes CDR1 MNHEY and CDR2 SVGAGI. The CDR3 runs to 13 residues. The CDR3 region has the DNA TGTGCCAGCAGAACACTTGCCGCCTACGAGCAGTACTTC. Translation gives CASRTLAAYEQYF.

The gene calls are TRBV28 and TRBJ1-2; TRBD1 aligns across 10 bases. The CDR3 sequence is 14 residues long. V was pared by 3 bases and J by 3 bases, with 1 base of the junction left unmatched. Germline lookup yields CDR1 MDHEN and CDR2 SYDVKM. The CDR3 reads CASSLTGGYYGYTF. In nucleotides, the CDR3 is TGTGCCAGCAGTTTGACAGGGGGCTACTATGGCTACACCTTC.

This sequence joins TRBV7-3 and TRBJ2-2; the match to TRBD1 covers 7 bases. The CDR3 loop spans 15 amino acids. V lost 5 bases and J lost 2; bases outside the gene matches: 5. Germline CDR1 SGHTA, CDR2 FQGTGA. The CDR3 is CASSRGDRNTGELFF. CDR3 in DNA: TGTGCCAGCAGCAGAGGGGACAGAAACACCGGGGAGCTGTTTTTT.

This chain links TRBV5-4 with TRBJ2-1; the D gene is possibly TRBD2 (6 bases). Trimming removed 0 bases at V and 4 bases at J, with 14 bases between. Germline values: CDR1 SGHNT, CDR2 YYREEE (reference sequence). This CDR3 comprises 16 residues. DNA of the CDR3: TGTGCCAGCAGCTTGGCCACGGCGGGACCGTACAATGAGCAGTTCTTC. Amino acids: CASSLATAGPYNEQFF.

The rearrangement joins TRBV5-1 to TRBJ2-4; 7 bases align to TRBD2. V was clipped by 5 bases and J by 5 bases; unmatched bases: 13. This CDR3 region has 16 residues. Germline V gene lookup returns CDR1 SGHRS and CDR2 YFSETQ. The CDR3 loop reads CASSSAGVGSENIQYF. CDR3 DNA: TGCGCCAGCAGTTCGGCGGGGGTTGGTTCTGAAAACATTCAGTACTTC.

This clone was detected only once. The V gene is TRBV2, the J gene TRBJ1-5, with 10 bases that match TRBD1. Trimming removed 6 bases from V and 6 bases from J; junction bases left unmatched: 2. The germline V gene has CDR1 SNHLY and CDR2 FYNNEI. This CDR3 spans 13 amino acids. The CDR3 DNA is TGTGCCAGCAGGGGACAGGGGCCTCAGCCCCAGCATTTT. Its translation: CASRGQGPQPQHF.

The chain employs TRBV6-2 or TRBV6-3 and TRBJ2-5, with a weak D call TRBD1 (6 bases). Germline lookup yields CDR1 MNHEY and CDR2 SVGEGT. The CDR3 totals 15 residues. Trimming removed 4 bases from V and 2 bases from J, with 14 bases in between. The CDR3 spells CASSSPERGQETQYF. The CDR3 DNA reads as TGTGCCAGCAGTTCCCCGGAGAGGGGGCAAGAGACCCAGTACTTC.

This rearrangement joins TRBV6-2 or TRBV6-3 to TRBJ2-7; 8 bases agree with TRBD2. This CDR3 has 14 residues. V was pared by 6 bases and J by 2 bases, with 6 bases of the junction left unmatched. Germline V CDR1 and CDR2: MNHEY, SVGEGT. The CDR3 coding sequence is TGTGCCAGCAGCCTTAGCGGGGTAACCTACGAGCAGTACTTC. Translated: CASSLSGVTYEQYF.

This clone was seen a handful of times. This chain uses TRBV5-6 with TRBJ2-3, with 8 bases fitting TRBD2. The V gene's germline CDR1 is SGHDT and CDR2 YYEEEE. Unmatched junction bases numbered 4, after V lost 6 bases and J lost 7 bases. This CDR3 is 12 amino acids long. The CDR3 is CASNSGGNTQYF. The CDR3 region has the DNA TGTGCCAGCAACTCGGGGGGGAATACGCAGTATTTT.

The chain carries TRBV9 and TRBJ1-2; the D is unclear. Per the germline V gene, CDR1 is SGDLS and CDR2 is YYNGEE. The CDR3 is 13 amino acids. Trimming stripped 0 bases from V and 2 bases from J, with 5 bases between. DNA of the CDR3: TGTGCCAGCAGCGTAGTTGGGAACTATGGCTACACCTTC. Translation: CASSVVGNYGYTF. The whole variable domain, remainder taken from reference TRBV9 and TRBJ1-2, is DSGVTQTPKHLITATGQRVTLRCSPRSGDLSVYWYQQSLDQGLQFLIQYYNGEERAKGNILERFSAQQFPDLHSELNLSSLELGDSALYFCASSVVGNYGYTFGSGTRLTVV.

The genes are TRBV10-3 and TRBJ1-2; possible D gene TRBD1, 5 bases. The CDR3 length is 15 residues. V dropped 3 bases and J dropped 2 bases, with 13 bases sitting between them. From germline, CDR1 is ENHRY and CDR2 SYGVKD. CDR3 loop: CAISELGQENYGYTF. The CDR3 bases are TGTGCCATCAGTGAATTGGGGCAGGAGAACTATGGCTACACCTTC.

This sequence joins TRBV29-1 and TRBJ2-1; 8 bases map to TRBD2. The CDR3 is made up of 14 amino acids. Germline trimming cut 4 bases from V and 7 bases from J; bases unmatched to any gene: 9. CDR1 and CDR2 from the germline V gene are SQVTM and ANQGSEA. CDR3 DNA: TGCAGCGTTGTTTTGGATAGCGGGATTAATGAGCAGTTCTTC. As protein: CSVVLDSGINEQFF.

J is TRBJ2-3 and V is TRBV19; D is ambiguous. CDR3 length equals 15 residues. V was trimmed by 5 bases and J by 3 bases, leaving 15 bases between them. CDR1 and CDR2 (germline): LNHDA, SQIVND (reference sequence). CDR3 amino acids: CASSDPRGRTDTQYF. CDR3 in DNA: TGTGCCAGTAGTGACCCCCGAGGCCGGACAGATACGCAGTATTTT.